The 2 T cell receptor beta chains presented below share a single source sample, sequenced in a study of vaccination and CD4 T cells after COVID-19 (dated by TCRdb to between 2021 and 2023). Their antigens are not known. Reading the label with the study, this specimen's treatment or condition is: approximately 10-day PBMC culture with coronavirus spike peptide pools or control peptides (ViraFEST assay). Library preparation was by PCR. The instrument was an Illumina iSeq 100. At the Johns Hopkins FTIC core, DNA from the cultured CD4+ T cells underwent TCR sequencing with the Oncomine TCR Beta short-read assay. TCRdb cleaned the public reads at Q25 with fastp, built clones with MiXCR and kept in-frame beta chains. Entries that share a CDR3 protein sequence are merged under the most common genes and DNA. Counted in this sample were 15,000 or so distinct CDR3 sequences; 45% to 50% of them appeared once. The ten largest make up about 11% of the sample.

Material: CD4+ T cells from blood, cultured in vitro. These TCRs come from a human donor who had recovered from COVID-19.

This clonotype was seen once. V usage is TRBV7-3 and J usage is TRBJ2-1; 11 bases fit TRBD2. CDR1 and CDR2 from the germline V gene are SGHTA and FQGTGA. The V gene end was trimmed by 8 bases and the J gene end by 5 bases; junction bases not matched to a gene: 2. The CDR3 has 13 residues. CDR3 nucleotides: TGTGCCAGCGGACTAGCGGGCAACAATGAGCAGTTCTTC. Translating gives CASGLAGNNEQFF.

In its sample, this clonotype was seen a few times. The rearrangement joins TRBV6-2 or TRBV6-3 to TRBJ1-2; 7 bases agree with TRBD1. From germline, CDR1 is MNHEY and CDR2 SVGEGT. V gave up 2 bases and J gave up 4 bases; unmatched junction bases: 7. The CDR3 is 15 amino acids. DNA of the CDR3: TGTGCCAGCAGTTACAAGGGGGCAAGAGTCTATGGCTACACCTTC. It specifies CASSYKGARVYGYTF.